The TCR beta chain under discussion was sequenced for a study of blood T cell repertoires in COVID-19. Overall study: Collection of acute and convalescent COVID-19 samples took place in the United States, Italy and Spain. The cDNA or gDNA used as material had been derived from T cells, B-cell-depleted T cells, or PBMCs.

Original handling: Using reference gene primer amplification, nucleated cell counts were estimated. Sequencing used immunoSEQ multiplex PCR; TCRdb keeps in-frame clones, though not all of them. V and J calls and clone size are copied from that table; D and trimming were computed from the DNA. The table lists 55,000 to 70,000 clones, around 87% of them singletons, with less than 7% in the top ten. CDR1 and CDR2 (germline): SGHTA, FQGNSA. This CDR3 comprises 15 residues. V lost 4 bases to trimming and J lost 8 bases; unmatched junction nucleotides: 13. The sequenced sample was peripheral blood. The V and J genes are TRBV7-2 and TRBJ1-2; 7 nucleotides align to TRBD1. This clonotype originated in a man aged 55 to 69 with active or convalescent COVID-19. The CDR3 DNA sequence: TGTGCCAGCAGCTCCCGCGCAGGGGGAAAGCGGGGCTACACCTTC. This gives the protein CASSSRAGGKRGYTF. Based on the CDR3 plus reference TRBV7-2 and TRBJ1-2, the full variable domain is GAGVSQSPSNKVTEKGKDVELRCDPISGHTALYWYRQSLGQGLEFLIYFQGNSAPDKSGLPSDRFSAERTGGSVSTLTIQRTQQEDSAVYLCASSSRAGGKRGYTFGSGTRLTVV.